One and the same sample provided the 23 T cell receptor beta chains below, sequenced in a study of T cell changes during pregnancy in multiple sclerosis. TCRdb keeps only in-frame clones here, not all; method: immunoSEQ multiplex PCR. The sample has about 76,000 clones; 92% are singletons. The sample consisted of peripheral blood, taken in the first trimester of pregnancy. Receptors originate from a female donor in good health, enrolled as a control in a pregnancy study.

In its sample, this clone was seen once. V is TRBV28 and J is TRBJ2-6; TRBD2 aligns across 11 bases. This CDR3 has 17 amino acids. V lost 6 bases, J lost 1 base, and 5 bases stayed unmatched. CDR1 MDHEN and CDR2 SYDVKM come from the germline V gene. Here the CDR3 reads CASRPTSGESGANVLTF. Here the CDR3 DNA reads TGTGCCAGCAGGCCGACTAGCGGGGAATCTGGGGCCAACGTCCTGACTTTC.

The V call is TRBV7-2, the J call TRBJ1-5, with D maybe TRBD1 (5 bases). This CDR3 is built from 15 residues. Per the germline V gene, CDR1 is SGHTA and CDR2 is FQGNSA. Trimming removed 0 bases at V and 2 bases at J, with 8 bases between. CDR3 residues: CASSLAQGGNQPQHF. The DNA for the CDR3 is TGTGCCAGCAGCTTAGCCCAAGGGGGCAATCAGCCCCAGCATTTT.

The chain is built from TRBV2 and TRBJ2-7, with unresolved D. The CDR3 covers 13 residues. Germline lookup yields CDR1 SNHLY and CDR2 FYNNEI. V was clipped by 2 bases and J by 1 base, with 6 bases between them. CDR3 region: CASSEWQSYEQYF. CDR3 nucleotide sequence: TGTGCCAGCAGTGAATGGCAGTCCTACGAGCAGTACTTC.

As for this clone: One end of the junction varies from germline; a read error may be responsible. The chain joins TRBV7-8 to TRBJ2-3, with a weak D call TRBD1 (7 bases). CDR3 length: 17 amino acids. Germline CDR1 SGHVS, CDR2 FQNEAQ. The CDR3 region has the DNA TGTGCCAGCAGCTCGTTCCAGGGGGAGGATTTCGCAGAAACGCAGTATTTT. Protein: CASSSFQGEDFAETQYF.

V is TRBV27 and J is TRBJ2-7, with 9 bases aligning to TRBD1. J was trimmed by 5 bases and V by 3 bases; bases with no gene match: 11. Germline lookup yields CDR1 MNHEY and CDR2 SMNVEV (reference sequence). CDR3 size: 16 residues. CDR3 bases: TGTGCCAGCAGTTTGTCGTTTGGGACAGGGTACAACGAGCAGTACTTC. Its translation is CASSLSFGTGYNEQYF.

J is TRBJ1-5 and V is TRBV7-6; unclear D gene. The CDR3 is made up of 13 amino acids. The germline CDR1 and CDR2 sequences are SGHVS and FNYEAQ. With 4 bases removed from V and 3 bases from J, the gap between germline ends came to 7 bases. In DNA form, the CDR3 reads TGTGCCAGCAGCTCAGATGTCAATCAGCCCCAGCATTTT. Translating it yields CASSSDVNQPQHF.

The CDR3 DNA is TGTGCCAGCAGCTTGACTAGCGGGGGCTTCTACGAGCAGTACTTC. It yields the protein CASSLTSGGFYEQYF. The genes are TRBV5-4 and TRBJ2-7, with 11 bases lining up with TRBD2. The CDR3 consists of 15 residues. Germline CDR1 reads SGHNT; CDR2 reads YYREEE (reference sequence). Unmatched junction bases numbered 3, after V lost 1 base and J lost 3 bases.

The chain links TRBV27 to TRBJ2-3; TRBD2 matches at 10 bases. The CDR3 has 16 residues. The V segment lost 5 bases and the J segment 4 bases; nucleotides outside the gene matches: 9. Germline lookup yields CDR1 MNHEY and CDR2 SMNVEV (reference sequence). CDR3 nucleotide sequence: TGTGCCAGCAGTACCCCAGCGGGAGGGGCCGCAGATACGCAGTATTTT. Its protein product is CASSTPAGGAADTQYF.

The rearrangement links TRBV10-3 to TRBJ2-7, with 9 bases lining up with TRBD1. Germline CDR1 and CDR2: ENHRY and SYGVKD. This CDR3 is built from 14 residues. J was trimmed by 4 bases and V by 7 bases; bases with no gene match: 8. The CDR3: CAINGETGGYEQYF. The CDR3 DNA reads TGTGCCATCAATGGGGAGACAGGGGGATACGAGCAGTACTTC.

This chain links TRBV27 with TRBJ2-1; D ambiguous. V gave up 5 bases and J gave up 0 bases, with 26 bases separating them. The CDR3 is 20 residues long. Germline V gene lookup returns CDR1 MNHEY and CDR2 SMNVEV (reference sequence). CDR3 coding DNA: TGTGCCAGCAGTACCAACCAGATAAGAGGCCTGACGGCCTCCTACAATGAGCAGTTCTTC. Translation gives CASSTNQIRGLTASYNEQFF.

The rearrangement uses TRBV27 and TRBJ2-3, with D maybe TRBD2 (6 bases). Between the trimmed V and J ends, which lost 5 bases and 6 bases, there was a span of 15 bases. CDR1 and CDR2 (germline): MNHEY, SMNVEV (reference sequence). This CDR3 contains 14 residues. CDR3 DNA: TGTGCCAGCAGTGGGCTGGCGGGATCGGATACGCAGTATTTT. Residues: CASSGLAGSDTQYF.

This clone appeared a single time. The rearrangement joins TRBV2 to TRBJ1-1; 9 bases are shared with TRBD1. This CDR3 has 14 amino acids. Germline V gene data show CDR1 as SNHLY and CDR2 as FYNNEI. After removal of 6 bases from V and 1 base from J, the junction contained 3 bases not matched to a gene. CDR3 protein: CASRQGAKNTEAFF. The CDR3, as DNA: TGTGCCAGCAGACAGGGGGCGAAGAACACTGAAGCTTTCTTT.

The chain recombines TRBV28 with TRBJ2-7; 9 positions match TRBD2. This CDR3 has 15 amino acids. Germline trimming cut 3 bases from V and 4 bases from J; bases unmatched to any gene: 7. Germline CDR1 and CDR2: MDHEN and SYDVKM. CDR3 amino acids: CASSFAGGRGYEQYF. DNA for the CDR3: TGTGCCAGCAGTTTTGCCGGCGGGAGGGGGTACGAGCAGTACTTC.

The chain combines TRBV5-1 with TRBJ2-3; TRBD2 matches 7 bases. The CDR3 is 13 amino acids. Trimming cost V 9 bases and J 1 base; bases outside gene matches: 5. Germline values: CDR1 SGHRS, CDR2 YFSETQ. In DNA, the CDR3 is TGCGCCACCAGTGGGGGGGGCACAGATACGCAGTATTTT. Translation gives CATSGGGTDTQYF. The variable domain in full, with the rest retrieved from reference TRBV5-1 and TRBJ2-3, is KAGVTQTPRYLIKTRGQQVTLSCSPISGHRSVSWYQQTPGQGLQFLFEYFSETQRNKGNFPGRFSGRQFSNSRSEMNVSTLELGDSALYLCATSGGGTDTQYFGPGTRLTVL.

V is TRBV4-1 and J is TRBJ2-3, with a possible D match to TRBD1 (5 bases). Germline CDR1 is MGHRA and CDR2 is YSYEKL. There are 17 residues in the CDR3. The V end lost 0 bases, the J end lost 2 bases, and 15 bases lay between the germline ends. CDR3 sequence (DNA): TGCGCCAGCAGCCAAGATTCCCTGGGGCTGCACACAGATACGCAGTATTTT. Its translation is CASSQDSLGLHTDTQYF.

The chain combines TRBV7-2 with TRBJ2-1, with 7 bases aligning to TRBD2. This CDR3 is 12 amino acids long. CDR1 and CDR2 from the germline V gene are SGHTA and FQGNSA. V shed 4 bases and J 6 bases; nucleotides not matched to a gene: 0. The CDR3 is CASSWGGNEQFF. The CDR3 region has the DNA TGTGCCAGCAGCTGGGGGGGCAATGAGCAGTTCTTC.

This sequence joins TRBV7-6 and TRBJ2-1, with D possibly being TRBD2 (5 bases). The CDR3 totals 14 residues. Looked up from germline, CDR1 is SGHVS and CDR2 is FNYEAQ. The V end was cut by 0 bases, the J end by 7 bases, with 10 bases between. CDR3 bases: TGTGCCAGCAGCTTAGCGGGAGCTATGAATGAGCAGTTCTTC. Protein sequence: CASSLAGAMNEQFF.

The CDR3 nucleotides are TGTGCCAGCAGTGAACTCCCGGGACAGGGGACCTACGAGCAGTACTTC. Protein product: CASSELPGQGTYEQYF. This chain connects TRBV6-1 to TRBJ2-7, with 10 bases identical to TRBD1. Germline values: CDR1 MNHNS, CDR2 SASEGT. This CDR3 contains 16 residues. The V gene end was trimmed by 2 bases and the J gene end by 2 bases; junction bases not matched to a gene: 6.

The genes are TRBV6-6 and TRBJ1-4; TRBD1 aligns across 9 bases. Germline CDR1 reads MNHNY; CDR2 reads SVGAGI (reference sequence). The length of the CDR3 is 16 residues. Germline trimming cut 2 bases from V and 9 bases from J; bases unmatched to any gene: 10. This chain's CDR3 is CASSYLPGQGLQKLFF. CDR3 in DNA: TGTGCCAGCAGTTACCTACCGGGACAGGGACTACAAAAACTGTTTTTT.

DNA for the CDR3: TGTGCCAGCAGCTTGGGAGATACGGTTGAGCAGTTCTTC. It encodes CASSLGDTVEQFF. The genes are TRBV5-6 and TRBJ2-1; no clear D gene. Germline lookup yields CDR1 SGHDT and CDR2 YYEEEE. With 0 bases removed from V and 9 bases from J, the gap between germline ends came to 10 bases. This CDR3 is built from 13 residues.

V usage is TRBV14 and J usage is TRBJ1-1, with D unresolved. The CDR3 loop spans 14 amino acids. The germline V gene has CDR1 SGHDN and CDR2 FVKESK. The germline V and J ends were trimmed by 1 base and 9 bases, with 15 bases remaining between them. The CDR3 DNA follows: TGTGCCAGCAGCCAAGCGGGGTCACAACTGAAAGCTTTCTTT. The encoded protein is CASSQAGSQLKAFF. Looking up the rest from reference TRBV14 and TRBJ1-1 gives the full variable domain: EAGVTQFPSHSVIEKGQTVTLRCDPISGHDNLYWYRRVMGKEIKFLLHFVKESKQDESGMPNNRFLAERTGGTYSTLKVQPAELEDSGVYFCASSQAGSQLKAFFGQGTRLTVV.

The CDR3 spells CASEAGQNALSTDTQYF. In DNA form, the CDR3 reads TGTGCCAGCGAGGCAGGGCAAAACGCACTTAGCACAGATACGCAGTATTTT. The rearrangement joins TRBV2 to TRBJ2-3, with D perhaps matching TRBD1 (5 bases). V lost 8 bases to trimming and J lost 0 bases, with 21 bases between them. CDR1 is SNHLY and CDR2 is FYNNEI in the germline V gene. The CDR3 has 17 residues.

The chain employs TRBV2 and TRBJ2-3, with 9 bases lining up with TRBD2. Looked up from germline, CDR1 is SNHLY and CDR2 is FYNNEI. Trimming removed 4 bases from V and 2 bases from J; junction bases left unmatched: 7. The CDR3 runs 16 residues. CDR3 sequence (DNA): TGTGCCAGCAGTGGAGTAGCGGGAGTGGTCACAGATACGCAGTATTTT. Translated, it gives CASSGVAGVVTDTQYF.